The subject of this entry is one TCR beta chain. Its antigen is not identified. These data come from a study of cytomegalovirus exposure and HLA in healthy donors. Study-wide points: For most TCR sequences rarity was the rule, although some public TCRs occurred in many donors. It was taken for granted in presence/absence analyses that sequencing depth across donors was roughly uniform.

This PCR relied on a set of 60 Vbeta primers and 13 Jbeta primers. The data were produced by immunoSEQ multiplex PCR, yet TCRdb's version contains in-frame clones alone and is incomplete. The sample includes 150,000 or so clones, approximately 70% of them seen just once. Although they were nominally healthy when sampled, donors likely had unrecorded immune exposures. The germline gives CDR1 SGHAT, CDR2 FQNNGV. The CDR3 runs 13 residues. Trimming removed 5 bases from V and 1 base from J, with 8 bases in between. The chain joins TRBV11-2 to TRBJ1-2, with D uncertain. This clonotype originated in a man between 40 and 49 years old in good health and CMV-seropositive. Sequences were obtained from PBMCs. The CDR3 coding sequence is TGTGCCAGCAGCCGTTCTAATAACTATGGCTACACCTTC. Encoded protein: CASSRSNNYGYTF.